This TCR beta chain is drawn from a study of T cells expressing NK-cell markers (TCRdb year 2020). With regard to the full study: Fewer than ten donors provided sorted CD3+CD56+NKG2C+, CD3+CD56+NKG2C- and CD3+CD56-NKG2C+ T-cell subsets, whose TCR beta-chain repertoires were profiled. Illumina HiSeq 2000/2500, MiSeq or NextSeq was used to sequence libraries as 2 x 150 bp reads. Of the eight sequenced donors, seven were found to be HCMV-seropositive and one was found to be HCMV-seronegative. The study sequenced eight donors, all healthy volunteers chosen at random: three men and five women. Paper-wide results and their limitations: Those dominant clonotypes were again the most abundant among CD3+CD56-NKG2C+ cells in a handful of donors, at about 25-65%. In roughly six donors, the dominant CD3+CD56+NKG2C+ clonotypes ranked among the top 10 CD8+ clonotypes, making up about 1.0-7.5% of CD8+ T cells. Whether the expanded NKG2C-expressing T cell clones were specific for HCMV antigens was left unclear.

TCRdb names Illumina HiSeq 2000 as the instrument used. TCR beta cDNA libraries were made by 5'RACE template switching that added a universal primer site and unique molecular identifiers. Priming for cDNA synthesis came from the TCR beta constant segment, and two successive PCR amplification steps followed. The published analysis was carried out like this. MIGEC was used to demultiplex reads and group the reads by UMI, and MiTCR was used to assemble and quantify clonotypes. Only TCR cDNA sequences supported by at least two reads were kept to exclude erroneous sequences. The tcR package was used for downstream repertoire analysis, with clonotypes matched between fractions based on CDR3 nucleotide sequence plus V segment. Antigen specificity was annotated against VDJdb with VDJmatch, allowing one amino acid substitution in CDR3. Based on TCRdb reprocessing of the reads, there is one entry per CDR3 protein sequence, and DNA is missing. TCRdb's processing, not the authors' own work, is the source of the V and J calls. The sample's records list 350,000 to 450,000 distinct CDR3 sequences. The ten largest clonotypes hold around 5.3% of the sample.

CDR1 and CDR2 are drawn from the germline V gene (reference sequence): SSHAT, FNYEAQ. The CDR3, from cysteine to phenylalanine, totals 15 residues. The DNA sequence is not available. Concerning this clonotype itself: What this receptor recognizes is not known.

HCMV-specific IgG was detected in serum with a commercial ELISA kit to determine HCMV serostatus. Ficoll density gradient centrifugation was used to isolate peripheral blood mononuclear cells from blood. The chain employs TRBV7-7 and TRBJ2-1; the TRBD1 assignment by TCRdb is unverifiable without DNA. The clonotype comes from a man aged 18 to 69 in good health. Specimen: blood T cells: a sorted CD56 or NKG2C T cell subset, CD4+ or CD8+ T cells, or bulk PBMC T cells (not recorded which). The encoded CDR3 is CASSSRSAPPNEQFF.